The clone carrying this T cell receptor (beta chain) occurred many times. The antigen is unknown. Unique molecular identifiers were used in preparing the TCRbeta library. TCRdb analysed the PCR reads with MiXCR anew, one entry per CDR3 protein. The table has about 280,000 distinct CDR3 sequences, around 10% seen once. These data originate in a study of T-cell reconstitution after alpha-beta-depleted transplantation in children. Broader study findings: Reports say that about two months after transplant, the alpha-beta T cells came out of several hundred graft clones that had expanded. A year post-transplant, T-cell counts and diversity derived mostly from newly produced T cells. For some patients, TCRbeta diversity was high at day 60 because of recipient T cells and thymic progenitors that survived.

Germline V gives CDR1 MDHEN, CDR2 SYDVKM. Trimming shortened V by 2 bases and J by 6 bases, and 23 bases separated the two germline ends. This CDR3 has 18 residues. This chain uses TRBV28 with TRBJ2-1; possible D gene TRBD2, 6 bases. The TCR was taken from a male patient under 10 years old who had a stem cell transplant for chronic granulomatous disease, so the T cells may come from the graft donor. Here the sequenced sample was peripheral blood, taken 180 days after TCRalphabeta/CD19-depleted stem cell transplant. For the CDR3, the DNA is TGTGCCAGCAGTTTAAGTTTGGTCTATGCGGGATCTCGCAATGAGCAGTTCTTC. This encodes CASSLSLVYAGSRNEQFF.